One and the same sample provided the 8 T cell receptor beta chains below, sequenced in a study of graft-versus-host responses after intestinal transplantation (dated by TCRdb to about 2021). Library prep was done by the immunoSEQ multiplex PCR assay. The immuneACCESS repertoire file appears here via TCRdb, limited to in-frame rearrangements. These files lack a portion of the clones; in checked studies, under half of the deficit traces to unresolved V genes, and the cause of the others is not known. For this sample the table gives tens of thousands of clones, of which more than 85% were detected only once. Roughly 4.5% of the sample is taken by the ten largest. Source: PBMCs, taken 524 days after transplant. These receptors all stem from a human patient who received an intestinal transplant, so some T cells may come from the graft donor.

The sample holds one count of this clone. The genes are TRBV28 and TRBJ1-6, with D maybe TRBD1 (5 bases). Between the trimmed V and J ends, which lost 6 bases and 10 bases, there was a span of 16 bases. Germline loops: CDR1 MDHEN, CDR2 SYDVKM. CDR3 length: 14 residues. The CDR3 is CASSLTGKRSPLHF. CDR3 DNA sequence: TGTGCCAGCAGCCTTACAGGAAAGAGGTCACCCCTCCACTTT.

The chain employs TRBV6-5 and TRBJ1-6, with 8 positions matching TRBD1. Germline loops: CDR1 MNHEY, CDR2 SVGAGI. Trimming removed 4 bases from V and 10 bases from J; junction bases left unmatched: 6. This CDR3 spans 14 amino acids. This CDR3 is CASSSGGSWSPLHF. In DNA form, the CDR3 reads TGTGCCAGCAGTTCAGGGGGCTCTTGGTCACCCCTCCACTTT.

This sequence joins TRBV28 and TRBJ2-5; 7 nucleotides match TRBD1. Germline V gene sequence: CDR1 MDHEN, CDR2 SYDVKM. The length of the CDR3 is 15 residues. With V trimmed by 2 bases and J by 2 bases, 5 bases remained unmatched. CDR3 region: CASSLRGQRQETQYF. CDR3 coding DNA: TGTGCCAGCAGTTTAAGGGGACAGCGACAAGAGACCCAGTACTTC.

The V call is TRBV30, the J call TRBJ1-1; 7 bases line up with TRBD1. This CDR3 comprises 12 residues. Germline assignment: CDR1 GTSNPN and CDR2 SVGIG (reference sequence). The V segment lost 2 bases and the J segment 11 bases; nucleotides outside the gene matches: 8. CDR3: CAWSITGVRAFF. As DNA, the CDR3 is TGTGCCTGGAGTATCACAGGGGTCAGGGCTTTCTTT.

The V and J genes are TRBV5-6 and TRBJ2-5; 9 positions agree with TRBD1. Germline lookup yields CDR1 SGHDT and CDR2 YYEEEE. J gave up 3 bases and V 3 bases, and 3 bases lay outside the gene matches. This CDR3 contains 14 residues. CDR3 DNA: TGTGCCAGCAGCTGGGGGACAGGGAAAGAGACCCAGTACTTC. Its protein is CASSWGTGKETQYF.

The chain carries TRBV30 and TRBJ1-2; 8 bases align to TRBD1. V was pared by 8 bases and J by 8 bases, with 7 bases of the junction left unmatched. CDR3 length equals 11 residues. Germline V gene lookup returns CDR1 GTSNPN and CDR2 SVGIG (reference sequence). The CDR3 coding sequence is TGTGCCCAGGCAGGGGGCGGAGGCTACACCTTC. Translated, it gives CAQAGGGGYTF.

The chain combines TRBV5-4 with TRBJ2-7, with 8 bases identical to TRBD2. The germline CDR1 and CDR2 sequences are SGHNT and YYREEE (reference sequence). The CDR3 is 15 amino acids. V shed 4 bases and J 2 bases; nucleotides not matched to a gene: 8. CDR3 residues: CASSQEGLVTYEQYF. CDR3 nucleotides: TGTGCCAGCAGCCAAGAGGGACTAGTGACCTACGAGCAGTACTTC.

This chain joins TRBV11-2 and TRBJ2-7; D remains unclear. The CDR3 has 12 amino acids. Trimming pared 2 bases from V and 3 bases from J, leaving 5 bases between. Germline values: CDR1 SGHAT, CDR2 FQNNGV. The CDR3 sequence: CASSLRYYEQYF. The CDR3 DNA is TGTGCCAGCAGCTTAAGGTACTACGAGCAGTACTTC. The variable domain in full, with the rest retrieved from reference TRBV11-2 and TRBJ2-7, is EAGVAQSPRYKIIEKRQSVAFWCNPISGHATLYWYQQILGQGPKLLIQFQNNGVVDDSQLPKDRFSAERLKGVDSTLKIQPAKLEDSAVYLCASSLRYYEQYFGPGTRLTVT.